The rows below give T cell receptor beta chains drawn from one sample of a study of blood T cell repertoires in COVID-19. Here immunoSEQ multiplex PCR was the method, and the copy in TCRdb shows in-frame clones only, minus some. The sample gives 430,000 or so clones, approximately 90% of which show up once; around 1.9% is in the top ten. The material sequenced was PBMCs or T cells enriched from blood (not recorded which). These receptors came from a woman aged 40 to 55 who had recovered from COVID-19. The conserved cysteine and the conserved F or W are not part of the CDR3 here. Fields, in order: J gene, V gene, D gene, CDR3 protein. A D gene is named only where the DNA matches it firmly.

>TRBJ2-2|TRBV4-2|TRBD2
ASSPGTRGRELF
>TRBJ2-3|TRBV29-1|TRBD2
SVELLAGGEQY
>TRBJ2-1|TRBV7-9|TRBD2
ASSLDTSGAYNEQF
>TRBJ1-3|TRBV20-1|NA
SASNGTNHSGNTIY
>TRBJ2-2|TRBV6-5|TRBD1
ASSSTGTGELF
>TRBJ2-5|TRBV3-1/TRBV3-2|TRBD1
ASSLTFNRGKIETQY
>TRBJ1-2|TRBV19|NA
ATTPTEQALRDYGYT
>TRBJ1-3|TRBV30|TRBD1
AWTTGSAGNTIY
>TRBJ2-2|TRBV7-2|NA
ASSLMHRGGTGELF
>TRBJ2-1|TRBV5-4|NA
ASSAKLADEQF
>TRBJ1-3|TRBV18|NA
ASSPLNGRLSGNTIY
>TRBJ2-5|TRBV11-2|NA
ASSRETAQETQY
>TRBJ1-2|TRBV10-3|TRBD1
AISVATGNYGYT
>TRBJ1-1|TRBV3-1/TRBV3-2|NA
ASSQDGVNTEAF
>TRBJ2-5|TRBV7-9|NA
ASRLEGETQY
>TRBJ1-2|TRBV10-3|NA
AISEVPGGGRGGYT
>TRBJ1-5|TRBV2|NA
ASSTWTEDQPQH
>TRBJ2-7|TRBV7-9|TRBD2
ASSFLIAGATYEQY
>TRBJ1-3|TRBV29-1|NA
SVVPRLSSGNTIY
>TRBJ2-1|TRBV5-1|NA
ASSQGTGPSSYNEQF
>TRBJ2-3|TRBV3-1/TRBV3-2|NA
ASSQDLGHIFTDTQY
>TRBJ1-5|TRBV9|NA
ASSVDRGDQPQH